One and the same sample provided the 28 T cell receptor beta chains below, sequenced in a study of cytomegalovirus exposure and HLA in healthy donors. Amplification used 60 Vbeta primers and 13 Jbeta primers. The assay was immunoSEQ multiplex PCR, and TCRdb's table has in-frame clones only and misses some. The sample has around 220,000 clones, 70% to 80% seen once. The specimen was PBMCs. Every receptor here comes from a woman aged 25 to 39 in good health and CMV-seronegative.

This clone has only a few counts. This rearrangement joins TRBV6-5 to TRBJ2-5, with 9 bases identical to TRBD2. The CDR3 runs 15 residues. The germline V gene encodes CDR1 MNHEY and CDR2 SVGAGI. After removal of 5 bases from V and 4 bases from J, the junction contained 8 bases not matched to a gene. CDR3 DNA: TGTGCCAGCAGTAGCGGCGGGAGGGGAGGAGAGACCCAGTACTTC. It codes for CASSSGGRGGETQYF.

CDR3 nucleotides: TGTGCCAGCAGTGAAGCCGGGACAGGGACAGATACGCAGTATTTT. Its translation: CASSEAGTGTDTQYF. This sequence joins TRBV6-1 and TRBJ2-3, with 9 bases that match TRBD1. This CDR3 is 15 amino acids long. Trimming cost V 0 bases and J 3 bases; bases outside gene matches: 1. Germline V gives CDR1 MNHNS, CDR2 SASEGT.

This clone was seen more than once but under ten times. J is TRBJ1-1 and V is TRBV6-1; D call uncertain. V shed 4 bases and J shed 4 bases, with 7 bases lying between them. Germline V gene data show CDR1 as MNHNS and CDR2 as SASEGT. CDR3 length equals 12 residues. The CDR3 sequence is CASSVFGTEAFF. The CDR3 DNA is TGTGCCAGCAGTGTCTTCGGCACTGAAGCTTTCTTT.

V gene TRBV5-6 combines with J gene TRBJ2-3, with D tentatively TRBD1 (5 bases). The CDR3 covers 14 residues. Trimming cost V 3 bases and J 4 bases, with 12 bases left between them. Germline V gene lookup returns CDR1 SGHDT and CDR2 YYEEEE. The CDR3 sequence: CASSWAGLADTQYF. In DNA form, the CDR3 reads TGTGCCAGCAGCTGGGCAGGGTTGGCAGATACGCAGTATTTT. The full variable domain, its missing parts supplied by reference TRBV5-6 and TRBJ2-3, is DAGVTQSPTHLIKTRGQQVTLRCSPKSGHDTVSWYQQALGQGPQFIFQYYEEEERQRGNFPDRFSGHQFPNYSSELNVNALLLGDSALYLCASSWAGLADTQYFGPGTRLTVL.

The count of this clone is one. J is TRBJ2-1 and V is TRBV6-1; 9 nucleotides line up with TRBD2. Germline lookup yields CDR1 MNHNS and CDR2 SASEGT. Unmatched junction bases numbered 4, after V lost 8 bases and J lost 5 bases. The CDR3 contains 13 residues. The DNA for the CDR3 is TGTGCCAGCGCCGCGGGGGGGAACAATGAGCAGTTCTTC. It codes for CASAAGGNNEQFF.

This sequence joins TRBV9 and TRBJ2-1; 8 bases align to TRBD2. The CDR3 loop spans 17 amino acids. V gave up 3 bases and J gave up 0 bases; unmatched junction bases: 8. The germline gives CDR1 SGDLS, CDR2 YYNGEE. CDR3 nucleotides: TGTGCCAGCAGCGATCAAAGCGGGAGCAGCTCCTACAATGAGCAGTTCTTC. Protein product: CASSDQSGSSSYNEQFF.

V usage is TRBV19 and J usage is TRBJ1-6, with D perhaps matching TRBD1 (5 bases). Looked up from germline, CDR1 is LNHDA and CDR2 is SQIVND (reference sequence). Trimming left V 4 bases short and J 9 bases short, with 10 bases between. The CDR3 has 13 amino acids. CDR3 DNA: TGTGCCAGTAGTAGGGATAGGGGTTCACCCCTCCACTTT. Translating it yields CASSRDRGSPLHF.

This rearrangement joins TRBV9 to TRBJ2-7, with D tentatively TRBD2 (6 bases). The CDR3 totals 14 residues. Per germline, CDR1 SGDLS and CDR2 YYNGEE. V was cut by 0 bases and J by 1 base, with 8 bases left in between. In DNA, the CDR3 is TGTGCCAGCAGCGTAGAGGAGGGTTCCTACGAGCAGTACTTC. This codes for CASSVEEGSYEQYF.

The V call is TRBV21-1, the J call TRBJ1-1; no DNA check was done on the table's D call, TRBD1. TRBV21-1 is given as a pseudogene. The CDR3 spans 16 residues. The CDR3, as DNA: TGTGCCAGCAGCCACCGCGACAGGGGAAAGAACACTGAAGCTTTCTTT. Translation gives CASSHRDRGKNTEAFF.

Here the CDR3 reads CASRGGVGGYTF. CDR3 in DNA: TGTGCCAGCCGTGGCGGGGTAGGTGGCTACACCTTC. The genes are TRBV19 and TRBJ1-2, with D uncertain. This CDR3 contains 12 residues. Per the germline V gene, CDR1 is LNHDA and CDR2 is SQIVND (reference sequence). V lost 9 bases and J lost 7, with 15 bases in between.

The CDR3 sequence is CASAGIAETQYF. CDR3 nucleotide sequence: TGTGCCAGCGCCGGGATAGCGGAGACCCAGTACTTC. The chain recombines TRBV28 with TRBJ2-5; D is perhaps TRBD2 (5 bases). The CDR3 contains 12 residues. V lost 8 bases to trimming and J lost 5 bases, with 12 bases between them. Germline loops: CDR1 MDHEN, CDR2 SYDVKM.

DNA of the CDR3: TGTGCCAGTCAGGGACTAGCGCCTACTGAGCAGTTCTTC. The encoded protein is CASQGLAPTEQFF. This chain links TRBV19 with TRBJ2-1; 10 bases are shared with TRBD2. The germline gives CDR1 LNHDA, CDR2 SQIVND (reference sequence). The J segment lost 9 bases and the V segment lost 8 bases, leaving 7 bases of the junction unmatched. The CDR3 is 13 residues long.

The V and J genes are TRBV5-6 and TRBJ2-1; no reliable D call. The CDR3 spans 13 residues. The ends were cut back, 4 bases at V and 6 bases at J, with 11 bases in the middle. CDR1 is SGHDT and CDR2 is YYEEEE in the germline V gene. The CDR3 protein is CASSHFAGNEQFF. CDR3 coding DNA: TGTGCCAGCAGCCACTTCGCCGGCAATGAGCAGTTCTTC.

The CDR3 DNA follows: TGTGCCAGCAGCAGAAGGGTTCAGGGGGCGGATGGCTACACCTTC. It is translated as CASSRRVQGADGYTF. This chain links TRBV21-1 with TRBJ1-2; the table's D call TRBD1 went unverified against the DNA. TRBV21-1 is given as a pseudogene. The CDR3 covers 15 residues.

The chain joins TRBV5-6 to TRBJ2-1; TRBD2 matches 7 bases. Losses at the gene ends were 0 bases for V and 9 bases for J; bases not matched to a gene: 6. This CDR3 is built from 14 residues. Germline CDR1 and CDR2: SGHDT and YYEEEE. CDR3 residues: CASSLDLAGAEQFF. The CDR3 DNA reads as TGTGCCAGCAGCTTGGATCTGGCGGGAGCTGAGCAGTTCTTC.

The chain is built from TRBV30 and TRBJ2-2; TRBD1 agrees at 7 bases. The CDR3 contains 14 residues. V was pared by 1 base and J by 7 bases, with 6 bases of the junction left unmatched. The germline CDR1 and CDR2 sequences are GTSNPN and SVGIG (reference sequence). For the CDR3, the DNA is TGTGCCTGGAGTGGGGACAGTTTCGGCGGGGAGCTGTTTTTT. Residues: CAWSGDSFGGELFF.

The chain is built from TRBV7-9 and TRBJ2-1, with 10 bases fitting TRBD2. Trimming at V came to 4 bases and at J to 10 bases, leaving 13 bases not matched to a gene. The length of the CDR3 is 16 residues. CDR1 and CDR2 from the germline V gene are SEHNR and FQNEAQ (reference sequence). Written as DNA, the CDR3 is TGTGCCAGCAGCTCAACGACCGGGACTAGCGCCTCCGAGCAGTTCTTC. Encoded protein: CASSSTTGTSASEQFF.

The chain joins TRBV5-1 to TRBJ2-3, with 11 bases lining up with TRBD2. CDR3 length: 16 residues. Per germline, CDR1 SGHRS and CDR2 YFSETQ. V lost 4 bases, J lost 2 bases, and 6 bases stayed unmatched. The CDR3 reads CASSEGTSGFTDTQYF. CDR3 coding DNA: TGCGCCAGCAGCGAGGGGACTAGCGGATTCACAGATACGCAGTATTTT.

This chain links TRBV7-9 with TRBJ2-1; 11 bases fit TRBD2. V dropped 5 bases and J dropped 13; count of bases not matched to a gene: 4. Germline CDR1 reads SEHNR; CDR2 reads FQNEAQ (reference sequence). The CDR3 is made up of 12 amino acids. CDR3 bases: TGTGCCAGCAGCCTTGGACTAGCGGGCCAGTTCTTC. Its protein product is CASSLGLAGQFF.

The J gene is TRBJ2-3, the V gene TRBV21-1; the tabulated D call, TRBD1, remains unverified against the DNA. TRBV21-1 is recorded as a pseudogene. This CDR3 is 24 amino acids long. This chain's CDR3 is CASSKVGSLTRGERGHQSTDTQYF. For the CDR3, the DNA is TGTGCCAGCAGCAAAGTGGGCAGCCTGACCCGTGGGGAAAGGGGACACCAAAGCACAGATACGCAGTATTTT.

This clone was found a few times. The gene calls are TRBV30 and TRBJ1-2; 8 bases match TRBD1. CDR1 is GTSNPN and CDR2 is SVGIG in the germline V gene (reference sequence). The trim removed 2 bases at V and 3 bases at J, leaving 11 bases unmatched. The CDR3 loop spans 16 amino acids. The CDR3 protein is CAWSQTSGGADYGYTF. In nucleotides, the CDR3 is TGTGCCTGGAGTCAAACCTCAGGGGGCGCCGACTATGGCTACACCTTC.

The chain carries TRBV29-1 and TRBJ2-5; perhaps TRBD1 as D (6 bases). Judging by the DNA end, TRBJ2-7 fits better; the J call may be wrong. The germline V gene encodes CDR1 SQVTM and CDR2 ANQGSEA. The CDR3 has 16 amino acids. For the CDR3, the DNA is TGCAGCGTTGAAGGGCCATCGTTTAAAGGGGGTTACGAGCAGTACTTC. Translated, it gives CSVEGPSFKGGYEQYF.

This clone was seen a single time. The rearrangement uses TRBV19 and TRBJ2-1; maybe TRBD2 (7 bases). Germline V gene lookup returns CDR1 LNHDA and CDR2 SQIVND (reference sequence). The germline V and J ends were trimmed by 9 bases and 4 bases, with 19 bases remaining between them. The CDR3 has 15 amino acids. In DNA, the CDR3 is TGTGCCAGCAAAACGCAACAGGGAGGGTACAATGAGCAGTTCTTC. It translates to CASKTQQGGYNEQFF.

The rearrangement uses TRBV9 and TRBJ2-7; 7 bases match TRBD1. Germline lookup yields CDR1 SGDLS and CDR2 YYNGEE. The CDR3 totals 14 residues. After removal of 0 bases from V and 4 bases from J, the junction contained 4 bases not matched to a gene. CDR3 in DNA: TGTGCCAGCAGCGTAGCTAGGGGGCCGTACGAGCAGTACTTC. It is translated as CASSVARGPYEQYF.

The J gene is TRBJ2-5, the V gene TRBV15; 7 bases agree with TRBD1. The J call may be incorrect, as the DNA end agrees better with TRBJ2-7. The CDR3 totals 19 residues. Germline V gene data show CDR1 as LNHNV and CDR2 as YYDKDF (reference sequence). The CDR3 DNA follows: TGTGCCACCAGCAGAGATCTGGGGACAGTATCCTTTCAAGCCTACGAGCAGTACTTC. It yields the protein CATSRDLGTVSFQAYEQYF.

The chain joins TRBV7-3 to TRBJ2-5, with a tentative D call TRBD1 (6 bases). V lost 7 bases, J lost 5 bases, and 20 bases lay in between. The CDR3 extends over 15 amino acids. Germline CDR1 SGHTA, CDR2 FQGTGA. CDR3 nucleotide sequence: TGTGCCAGCACCCCGGGTGGGGGACACGGGGAGACCCAGTACTTC. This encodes CASTPGGGHGETQYF.

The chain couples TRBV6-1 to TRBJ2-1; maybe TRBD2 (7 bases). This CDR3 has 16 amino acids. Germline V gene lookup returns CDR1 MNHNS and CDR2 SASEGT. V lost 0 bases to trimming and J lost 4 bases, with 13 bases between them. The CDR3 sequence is CASSEAQGGGYNEQFF. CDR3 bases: TGTGCCAGCAGTGAAGCGCAAGGGGGGGGTTACAATGAGCAGTTCTTC.

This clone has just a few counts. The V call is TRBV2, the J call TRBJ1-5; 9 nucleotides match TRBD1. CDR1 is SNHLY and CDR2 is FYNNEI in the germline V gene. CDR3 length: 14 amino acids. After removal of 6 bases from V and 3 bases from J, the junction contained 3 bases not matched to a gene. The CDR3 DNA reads TGTGCCAGCAGGGGGACAGGGCCCAATCAGCCCCAGCATTTT. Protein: CASRGTGPNQPQHF.